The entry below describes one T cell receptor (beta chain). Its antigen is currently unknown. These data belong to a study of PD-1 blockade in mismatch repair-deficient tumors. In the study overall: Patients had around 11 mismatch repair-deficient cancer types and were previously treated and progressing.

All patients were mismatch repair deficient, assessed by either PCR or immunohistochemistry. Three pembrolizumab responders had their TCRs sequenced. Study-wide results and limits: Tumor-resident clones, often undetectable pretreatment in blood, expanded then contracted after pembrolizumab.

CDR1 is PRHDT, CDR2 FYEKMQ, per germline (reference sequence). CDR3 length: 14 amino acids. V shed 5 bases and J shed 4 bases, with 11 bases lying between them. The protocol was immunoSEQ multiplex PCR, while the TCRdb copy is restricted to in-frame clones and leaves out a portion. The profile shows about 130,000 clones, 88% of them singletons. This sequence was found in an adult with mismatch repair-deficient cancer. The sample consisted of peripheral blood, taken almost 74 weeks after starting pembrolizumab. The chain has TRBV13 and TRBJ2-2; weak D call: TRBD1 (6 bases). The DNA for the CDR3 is TGTGCCAGCAGCAAAACAGGGAGCACCGGGGAGCTGTTTTTT. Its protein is CASSKTGSTGELFF. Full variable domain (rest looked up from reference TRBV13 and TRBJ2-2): AAGVIQSPRHLIKEKRETATLKCYPIPRHDTVYWYQQGPGQDPQFLISFYEKMQSDKGSIPDRFSAQQFSDYHSELNMSSLELGDSALYFCASSKTGSTGELFFGEGSRLTVL.